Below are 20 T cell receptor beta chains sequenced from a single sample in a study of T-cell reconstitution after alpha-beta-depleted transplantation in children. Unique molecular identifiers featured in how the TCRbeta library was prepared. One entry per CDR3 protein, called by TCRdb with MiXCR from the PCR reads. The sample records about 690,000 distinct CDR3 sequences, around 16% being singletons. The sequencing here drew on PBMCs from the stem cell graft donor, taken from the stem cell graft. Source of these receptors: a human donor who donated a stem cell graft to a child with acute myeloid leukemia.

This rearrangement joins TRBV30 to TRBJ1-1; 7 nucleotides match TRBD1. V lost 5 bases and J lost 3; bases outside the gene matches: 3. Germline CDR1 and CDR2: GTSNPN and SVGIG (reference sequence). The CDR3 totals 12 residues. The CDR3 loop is CAWGQADTEAFF. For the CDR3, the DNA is TGTGCCTGGGGACAGGCCGACACTGAAGCTTTCTTT.

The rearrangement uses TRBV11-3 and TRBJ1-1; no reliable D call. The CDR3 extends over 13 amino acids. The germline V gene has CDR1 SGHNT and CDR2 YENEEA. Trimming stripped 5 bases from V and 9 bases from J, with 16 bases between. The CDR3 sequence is CASSRSGESKAFF. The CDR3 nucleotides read TGTGCCAGCAGCAGGTCCGGCGAAAGTAAAGCTTTCTTT.

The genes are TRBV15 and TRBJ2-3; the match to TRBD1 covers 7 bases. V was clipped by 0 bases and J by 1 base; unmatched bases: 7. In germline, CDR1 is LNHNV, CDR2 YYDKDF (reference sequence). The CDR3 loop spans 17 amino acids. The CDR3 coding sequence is TGTGCCACCAGCAGAGATAGGGACAGCTCGGGCACAGATACGCAGTATTTT. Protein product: CATSRDRDSSGTDTQYF.

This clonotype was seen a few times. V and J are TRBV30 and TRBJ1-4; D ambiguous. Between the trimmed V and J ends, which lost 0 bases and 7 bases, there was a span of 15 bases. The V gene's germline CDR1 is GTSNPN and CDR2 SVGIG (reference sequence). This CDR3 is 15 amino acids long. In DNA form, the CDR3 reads TGTGCCTGGAGTGTACGAATGGGAAAGAGTGAAAAACTGTTTTTT. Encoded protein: CAWSVRMGKSEKLFF.

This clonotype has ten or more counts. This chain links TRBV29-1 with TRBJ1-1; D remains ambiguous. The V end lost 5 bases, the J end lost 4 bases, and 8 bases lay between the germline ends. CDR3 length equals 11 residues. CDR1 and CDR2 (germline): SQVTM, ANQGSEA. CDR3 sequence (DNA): TGCAGCGTTCAAAGGGCCACTGAAGCTTTCTTT. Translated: CSVQRATEAFF.

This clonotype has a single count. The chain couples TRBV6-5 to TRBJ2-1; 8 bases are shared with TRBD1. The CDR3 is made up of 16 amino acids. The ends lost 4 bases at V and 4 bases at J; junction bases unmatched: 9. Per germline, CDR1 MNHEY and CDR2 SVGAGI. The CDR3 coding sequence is TGTGCCAGCAGTTTCCTCCGGGACAGGAGTTACAATGAGCAGTTCTTC. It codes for CASSFLRDRSYNEQFF.

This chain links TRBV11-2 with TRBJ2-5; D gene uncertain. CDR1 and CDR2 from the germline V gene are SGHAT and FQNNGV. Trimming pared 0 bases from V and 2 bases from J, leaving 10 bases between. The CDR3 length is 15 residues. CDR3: CASSLDRHLQETQYF. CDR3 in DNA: TGTGCCAGCAGCTTAGACCGACACTTACAAGAGACCCAGTACTTC.

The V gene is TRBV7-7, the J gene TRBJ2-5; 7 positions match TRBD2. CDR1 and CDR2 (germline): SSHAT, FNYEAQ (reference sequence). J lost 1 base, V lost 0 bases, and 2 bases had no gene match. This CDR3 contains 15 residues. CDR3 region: CASSLAGGIQETQYF. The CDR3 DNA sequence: TGTGCCAGCAGCTTAGCGGGGGGGATCCAAGAGACCCAGTACTTC.

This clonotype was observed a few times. CDR3 residues: CATGTGELFF. The CDR3 DNA sequence: TGTGCCACCGGGACCGGGGAGCTGTTTTTT. The chain employs TRBV12-3 or TRBV12-4 and TRBJ2-2, with D unresolved. The CDR3 consists of 10 residues. With 10 bases removed from V and 5 bases from J, the gap between germline ends came to 5 bases.

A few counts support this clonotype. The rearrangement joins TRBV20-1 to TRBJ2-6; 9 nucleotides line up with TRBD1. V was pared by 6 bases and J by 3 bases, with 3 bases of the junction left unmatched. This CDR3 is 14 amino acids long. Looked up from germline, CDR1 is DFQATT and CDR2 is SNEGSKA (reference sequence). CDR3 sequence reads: CSAHRGLGANVLTF. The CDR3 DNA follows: TGCAGTGCCCACAGGGGGCTTGGGGCCAACGTCCTGACTTTC.

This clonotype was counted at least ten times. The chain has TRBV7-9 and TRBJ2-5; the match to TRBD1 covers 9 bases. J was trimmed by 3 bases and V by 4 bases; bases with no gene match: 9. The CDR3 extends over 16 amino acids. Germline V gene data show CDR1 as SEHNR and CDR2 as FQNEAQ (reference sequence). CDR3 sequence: CASSSTVRDREETQYF. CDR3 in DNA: TGTGCCAGCAGCTCTACAGTCCGGGACAGGGAAGAGACCCAGTACTTC.

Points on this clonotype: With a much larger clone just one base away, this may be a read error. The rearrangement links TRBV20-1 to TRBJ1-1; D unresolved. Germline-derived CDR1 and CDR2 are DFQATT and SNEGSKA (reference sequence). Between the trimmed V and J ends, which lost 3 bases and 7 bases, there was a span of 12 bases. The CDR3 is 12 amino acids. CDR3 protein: CSARETGIEAFF. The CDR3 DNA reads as TGCAGTGCTAGGGAGACTGGGATTGAAGCTTTCTTT.

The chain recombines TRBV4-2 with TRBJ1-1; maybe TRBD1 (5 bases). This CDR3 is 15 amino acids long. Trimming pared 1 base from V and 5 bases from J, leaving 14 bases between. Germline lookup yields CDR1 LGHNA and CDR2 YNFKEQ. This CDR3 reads CASSQGRWGGTEAFF. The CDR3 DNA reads TGTGCCAGCAGCCAAGGACGGTGGGGGGGGACTGAAGCTTTCTTT.

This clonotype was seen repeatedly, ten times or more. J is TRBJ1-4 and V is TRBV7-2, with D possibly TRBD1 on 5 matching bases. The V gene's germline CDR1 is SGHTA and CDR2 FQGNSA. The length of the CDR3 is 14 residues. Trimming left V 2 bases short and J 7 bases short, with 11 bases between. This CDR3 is CASSLSGRSEKLFF. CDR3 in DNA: TGTGCCAGCAGCTTATCAGGGAGGAGTGAAAAACTGTTTTTT. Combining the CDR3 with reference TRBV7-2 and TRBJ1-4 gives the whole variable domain GAGVSQSPSNKVTEKGKDVELRCDPISGHTALYWYRQSLGQGLEFLIYFQGNSAPDKSGLPSDRFSAERTGGSVSTLTIQRTQQEDSAVYLCASSLSGRSEKLFFGSGTQLSVL.

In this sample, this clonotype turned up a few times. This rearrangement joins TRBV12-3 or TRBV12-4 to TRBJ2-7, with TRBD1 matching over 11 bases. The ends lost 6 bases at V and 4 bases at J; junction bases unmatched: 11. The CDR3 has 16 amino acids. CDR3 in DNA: TGTGCCAGCAGCCCCGCCGGGACAGGGGGGACTTACGAGCAGTACTTC. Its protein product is CASSPAGTGGTYEQYF.

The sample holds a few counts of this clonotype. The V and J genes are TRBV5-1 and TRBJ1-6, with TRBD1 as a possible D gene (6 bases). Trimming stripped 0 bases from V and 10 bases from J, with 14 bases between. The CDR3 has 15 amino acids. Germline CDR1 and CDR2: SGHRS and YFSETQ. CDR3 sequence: CASSLEGGGKSPLHF. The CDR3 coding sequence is TGCGCCAGCAGCTTGGAGGGGGGGGGAAAATCACCCCTCCACTTT.

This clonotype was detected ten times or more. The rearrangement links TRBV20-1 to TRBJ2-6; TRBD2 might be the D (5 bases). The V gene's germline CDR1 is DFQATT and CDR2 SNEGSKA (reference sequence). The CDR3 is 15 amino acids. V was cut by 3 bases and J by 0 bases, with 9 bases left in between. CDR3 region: CSARPGLSGANVLTF. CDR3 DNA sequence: TGCAGTGCTAGGCCTGGACTCTCTGGGGCCAACGTCCTGACTTTC.

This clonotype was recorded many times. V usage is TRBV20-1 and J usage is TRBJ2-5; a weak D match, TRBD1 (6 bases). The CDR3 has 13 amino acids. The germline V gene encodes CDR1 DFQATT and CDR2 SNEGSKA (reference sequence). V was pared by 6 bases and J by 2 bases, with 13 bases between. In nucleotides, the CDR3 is TGCAGTGCGGACGGACAGCCTCAAGAGACCCAGTACTTC. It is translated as CSADGQPQETQYF.

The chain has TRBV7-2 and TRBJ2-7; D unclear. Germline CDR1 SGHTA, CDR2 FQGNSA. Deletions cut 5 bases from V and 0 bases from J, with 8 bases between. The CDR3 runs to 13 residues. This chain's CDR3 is CASSPAHSYEQYV. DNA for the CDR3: TGTGCCAGCAGCCCTGCCCACTCCTACGAGCAGTACGTC.

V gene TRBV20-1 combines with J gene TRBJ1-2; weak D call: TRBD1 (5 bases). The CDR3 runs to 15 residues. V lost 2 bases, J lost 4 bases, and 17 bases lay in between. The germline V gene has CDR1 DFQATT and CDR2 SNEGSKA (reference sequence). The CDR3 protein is CSARPGDGSSYGYTF. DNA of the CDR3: TGCAGTGCTAGACCCGGGGACGGCTCATCCTATGGCTACACCTTC.